A selection of T cell receptor beta chains follows, all from one sample in a study of blood T cell repertoires in COVID-19. Some clones are missing from TCRdb's copy, which holds only in-frame ones; the method was immunoSEQ multiplex PCR. The sample includes tens of thousands of clones, 75% to 90% of them seen just once. The sequencing input was peripheral blood. These receptor sequences come from a woman aged 80 or over with acute or convalescent COVID-19. The CDR3 runs from the conserved cysteine through the conserved F or W. D genes are given only for firm matches. Size is stated for part of the rows, as once, few or many counts, or as a class when the clone is expanded.

d_call j_call v_call clone_size cdr3_nt cdr3_aa
TRBD2 TRBJ2-1 TRBV10-2 - TGCGCCATAAGACTAGCCTCCTCCAATGAGCAGTTCTTC CAIRLASSNEQFF
TRBD2 TRBJ2-2 TRBV5-1 - TGCGCCAGCAGTTATAGCGGGGGAACCGGGGAGCTGTTTTTT CASSYSGGTGELFF
- TRBJ2-1 TRBV7-2 - TGTGCCAGCAGCCGCCGGGACTCGAGCTCCTACAATGAGCAGTTCTTC CASSRRDSSSYNEQFF
TRBD1 TRBJ1-2 TRBV7-8 - TGTGCCAGCAGCTTAGCAGGACAGGGCCACTATGGCTACACCTTC CASSLAGQGHYGYTF
TRBD1 TRBJ1-2 TRBV15 - TGTGCCACCAGCAGACAGGGGGATCTCTATGGCTACACCTTC CATSRQGDLYGYTF
TRBD2 TRBJ2-5 TRBV11-2 - TGTGCCAGCAGCTTAGGGACTAGCTCGGGGCAAGAGACCCAGTACTTC CASSLGTSSGQETQYF
- TRBJ2-1 TRBV5-1 few TGCGCCAGCAGCTTGGGGCCGGGCAATGAGCAGTTCTTC CASSLGPGNEQFF
- TRBJ1-1 TRBV7-2 - TGTGCCAGCAGCTTAGGGACAGTGGGTGAAGCTTTCTTT CASSLGTVGEAFF
TRBD1 TRBJ1-4 TRBV19 - TGTGCCAGTAGTTTAGGACAGGGTCCTCCTGCAACTAATGAAAAACTGTTTTTT CASSLGQGPPATNEKLFF
TRBD1 TRBJ2-7 TRBV7-2 few TGTGCCAGCAGCCGGGACAGGGGATGGGGCGAGCAGTACTTC CASSRDRGWGEQYF
TRBD1 TRBJ2-7 TRBV7-9 - TGTGCCAGCAGCTTTTTGCAGGGGGCCCTTGACGAGCAGTACTTC CASSFLQGALDEQYF
- TRBJ1-6 TRBV3-1/TRBV3-2 - TGTGCCAGCAGCCATGAGGGAAATTCACCCCTCCACTTT CASSHEGNSPLHF
- TRBJ1-1 TRBV21-1 - TGTGCCAGCAGCCACAACCCAGGGGTTGAAGCTTTCTTT CASSHNPGVEAFF
TRBD1 TRBJ2-3 TRBV15 - TGTGCCACCAGCAGACAACGGACAGGGGGCCGGACGCAGTATTTT CATSRQRTGGRTQYF
- TRBJ1-1 TRBV14 - TGTGCCAGCAGCCAAAAATATGGGCGGGCGACTGAAGCTTTCTTT CASSQKYGRATEAFF
- TRBJ1-1 TRBV2 - TGTGCCAGCAGGGGAAGGAGAAGACAGACCATGAACACTGAAGCTTTCTTT CASRGRRRQTMNTEAFF
TRBD1 TRBJ1-2 TRBV12-3/TRBV12-4 - TGTGCCAGCAGTCCCCGGGACAGCTATGGCTACACCTTC CASSPRDSYGYTF
- TRBJ1-6 TRBV2 - TGTGCCAGCAGCGCCCTGGCAGGGGAATATTCACCCCTCCACTTT CASSALAGEYSPLHF
- TRBJ2-7 TRBV29-1 - TGCAGCGTTGAACTCGGGGGAGACGAGCAGTACTTC CSVELGGDEQYF
- TRBJ2-1 TRBV11-2 - TGTGCCAGCAGCTCCACCCGGGGGGCCAAGCAGTTCTTC CASSSTRGAKQFF
- TRBJ2-2 TRBV19 - TGTGCCAGTAGTATAGGTGGGGCTACGAACACCGGGGAGCTGTTTTTT CASSIGGATNTGELFF
- TRBJ2-7 TRBV7-8 - TGTGCCAGCAGCTTTACAGGGAGCACACTCTACGAGCAGTACTTC CASSFTGSTLYEQYF
TRBD1 TRBJ1-2 TRBV19 - TGTGCCAGTAGTACCCGCGGGACAGCCTATGGCTACACCTTC CASSTRGTAYGYTF
TRBD1 TRBJ2-7 TRBV2 - TGTGCCAGCAGCCGGGACAGGGAGGCCTACGAGCAGTACTTC CASSRDREAYEQYF
- TRBJ1-4 TRBV2 - TGTGCCAGCAGTGCGCAGACAGCCCTTAATGAAAAACTGTTTTTT CASSAQTALNEKLFF
- TRBJ2-3 TRBV11-2 - TGTGCCAGCACCTCCCCCGATACGCAGTATTTT CASTSPDTQYF
- TRBJ1-1 TRBV11-3 - TGTGCCAGCAGCTTGGAAAGAGGGACTGAAGCTTTCTTT CASSLERGTEAFF
- TRBJ1-1 TRBV1 - TGCACCAGCAGCCAAGATCGGCAGGGCCTGAACACTGAAGCTTTCTTT CTSSQDRQGLNTEAFF
- TRBJ1-6 TRBV4-1 - TGCGCCAGCAGCCAATCATGGGGCCTTAATTCACCCCTCCACTTT CASSQSWGLNSPLHF
TRBD1 TRBJ1-5 TRBV19 - TGTGCCAGTAGTACACGGACAGGGAATCAGCCCCAGCATTTT CASSTRTGNQPQHF
TRBD2 TRBJ2-7 TRBV27 - TGTGCCAGCAGTTTATTTCGGGGGACTAGCGGCGTATACGAGCAGTACTTC CASSLFRGTSGVYEQYF
- TRBJ1-5 TRBV9 - TGTGCCAGCAGCGTGGGGCAGGGCAATCAGCCCCAGCATTTT CASSVGQGNQPQHF
- TRBJ2-7 TRBV13 few TGTGCCAGCAGCTTAGAGTCGACAGAAGGCTCCTACGAGCAGTACTTC CASSLESTEGSYEQYF
TRBD1 TRBJ1-3 TRBV4-1 - TGCGCCAGCAGCCAAGAGCGGGACAGCTCTGGAAACACCATATATTTT CASSQERDSSGNTIYF
TRBD2 TRBJ2-4 TRBV10-3 - TGTGCCATCAGTGAGAGGGCTTGGACTAGCGTAACCAAAAACATTCAGTACTTT CAISERAWTSVTKNIQYF
TRBD1 TRBJ1-2 TRBV29-1 - TGCAGCGTCCAACAGGGGGATGGCTACACCTTC CSVQQGDGYTF
TRBD2 TRBJ2-3 TRBV5-1 - TGCGCCAGCAGCTTGGCCGGGACTAGCCTCCCAGATACGCAGTATTTT CASSLAGTSLPDTQYF
- TRBJ2-5 TRBV29-1 - TGCAGCGTTGGCGAGGCGACCCAGTACTTC CSVGEATQYF
- TRBJ1-2 TRBV5-1 - TGCGCCAGCAGCATACAGGAGAACTATGGCTACACCTTC CASSIQENYGYTF
TRBD1 TRBJ2-2 TRBV11-3 - TGTGCCAGCAGCCCTCCGGGACAGGGCGGGCGGGAGCTGTTTTTT CASSPPGQGGRELFF
- TRBJ1-5 TRBV9 - TGTGCCAGCAGCGTACGCCGTACGGGAGGACGGACGAAATATAGCAATCAGCCCCAGCATTTT CASSVRRTGGRTKYSNQPQHF
TRBD1 TRBJ2-7 TRBV9 - TGTGCCAGCAGCGCCTCGGACAGGGAATACGAGCAGTACTTC CASSASDREYEQYF
TRBD2 TRBJ2-7 TRBV9 - TGTGCCAGCAGCGTGTCCCCAGGGAGCGGGGGGGTAAACGAGCAGTACTTC CASSVSPGSGGVNEQYF
- TRBJ1-1 TRBV12-3/TRBV12-4 - TGTGCCAGCAGTTTGGGACTCTACACTGAAGCTTTCTTT CASSLGLYTEAFF
TRBD1 TRBJ1-2 TRBV6-5 - TGTGCCAGCCTACACTTGGACAGGGGGGAAGGCTACACCTTC CASLHLDRGEGYTF